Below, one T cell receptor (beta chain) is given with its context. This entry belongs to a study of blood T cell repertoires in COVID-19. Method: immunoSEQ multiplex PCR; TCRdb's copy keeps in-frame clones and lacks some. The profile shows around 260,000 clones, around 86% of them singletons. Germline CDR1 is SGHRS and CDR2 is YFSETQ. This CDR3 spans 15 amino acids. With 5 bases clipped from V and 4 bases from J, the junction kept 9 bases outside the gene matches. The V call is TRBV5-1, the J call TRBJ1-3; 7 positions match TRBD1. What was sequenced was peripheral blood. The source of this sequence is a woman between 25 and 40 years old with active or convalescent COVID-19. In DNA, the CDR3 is TGCGCCAGCAGACCCGGGACAGTTGGCGGAAACACCATATATTTT. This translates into CASRPGTVGGNTIYF.